What follows is one TCR beta chain and its context. How the authors handled the data: Amplifying reference gene primers gave estimates of nucleated cell counts. Clones were read by immunoSEQ multiplex PCR, and TCRdb kept only the in-frame ones, dropping some. That table furnishes V, J and clone size, whereas the DNA furnished D and trimming. The table records about 130,000 clones, roughly 87% of them present only once. This entry belongs to a study of blood T cell repertoires in COVID-19. Study details: PBMCs, B-cell-depleted T cells, or T cells were the source of the cDNA or gDNA that made up the material.

Germline V gene lookup returns CDR1 SGHTA and CDR2 FQGNSA. The CDR3 contains 14 residues. V lost 1 base to trimming and J lost 3 bases, with 9 bases between them. The clonotype originates from a woman at least 80 years old with acute or convalescent COVID-19. The chain employs TRBV7-2 and TRBJ1-1; D gene ambiguous. Material for sequencing was peripheral blood. CDR3 region: CASSLDGEYTEAFF. In DNA form, the CDR3 reads TGTGCCAGCAGCTTAGATGGGGAGTACACTGAAGCTTTCTTT.